This is a list of T cell receptor beta chains from one sample in a study of control samples from healthy donors and cancer patients. Profiled with immunoSEQ multiplex PCR; TCRdb holds only in-frame clones, not every one. The sample comprises over 150,000 clones, around 94% of which are singletons, and approximately 14% rests with the top ten. The sequenced material came from PBMCs. These TCRs come from a man aged 55 to 70 with colorectal cancer. CDR3s include the opening cysteine and the closing phenylalanine or tryptophan. D genes are given only for firm matches. Not every row has a clone size; where given, it reads once, few, many or a size class.

V	size	D	J	DNA	CDR3
TRBV4-2	NA	NA	TRBJ2-7	TGTGCCAGCAGCCAAGATGGGGGATACGAGCAGTACTTC	CASSQDGGYEQYF
TRBV4-2	few	NA	TRBJ1-1	TGTGCCAGCGGCATCCAAGGAGGGGGGACTGAAGCTTTCTTT	CASGIQGGGTEAFF
TRBV3-1/TRBV3-2	NA	TRBD2	TRBJ2-7	TGTGCCAGCGCACCGGGACTAGCGGGGGGCTTTACCTCCTACGAGCAGTACTTC	CASAPGLAGGFTSYEQYF
TRBV2	NA	NA	TRBJ2-3	TGTGCCAGCAGTGGTACGGGGTCAGATACGCAGTATTTT	CASSGTGSDTQYF
TRBV7-9	once	NA	TRBJ1-2	TGTGCCAGCAGCGATGGAAGGGAAATCTACACCTTC	CASSDGREIYTF
TRBV6-5	NA	NA	TRBJ1-4	TGTGCCAGCAGTTACACAGCAGGGCAGATTGAAAAACTGTTTTTT	CASSYTAGQIEKLFF
TRBV7-9	NA	NA	TRBJ1-4	TGTGCCAGCATCAAGTCAGGGGTTGCAACTAATGAAAAACTGTTTTTT	CASIKSGVATNEKLFF
TRBV2	NA	TRBD2	TRBJ2-7	TGTGCCAGCAGTCCGAGGACTAGCGGGGCCTACGAGCAGTACTTC	CASSPRTSGAYEQYF
TRBV21-1	NA	NA	TRBJ1-5	TGTGCCAGCAGCAAAGCGCTTAGACAGAGCAATCAGCCCCAGCATTTT	CASSKALRQSNQPQHF
TRBV18	NA	NA	TRBJ1-2	TGTGCCAGCTCACATGAAGGGACGGTCTATGGCTACACCTTC	CASSHEGTVYGYTF
TRBV2	NA	NA	TRBJ1-5	TGTGCCAGCCAGCTGGGCAATCAGCCCCAGCATTTT	CASQLGNQPQHF
TRBV4-1	NA	NA	TRBJ1-3	TGCGCCAGCAGCCAGCGACAATTTTCTGGAAACACCATATATTTT	CASSQRQFSGNTIYF
TRBV28	NA	NA	TRBJ1-2	TGTGCCAGCAGTCTCCCAGGGTTAATCTATGGCTACACCTTC	CASSLPGLIYGYTF
TRBV15	NA	NA	TRBJ1-1	TGTGCCACCAGCAGAGTTGGAGGGGTCGGTACTGAAGCTTTCTTT	CATSRVGGVGTEAFF
TRBV6-4	NA	NA	TRBJ2-2	TGTGCCAGCAGTGGCGACAGAAGCGGGGAGCTGTTTTTT	CASSGDRSGELFF
TRBV11-3	NA	NA	TRBJ2-3	TGTGCCAGCAGCAAGGACAGCACAGATACGCAGTATTTT	CASSKDSTDTQYF
TRBV7-9	NA	NA	TRBJ2-7	TGTGCCAGCACCCCCCGGGGGCAGGGACAATACGAGCAGTACTTC	CASTPRGQGQYEQYF
TRBV28	NA	NA	TRBJ1-2	TGTGCCAGCAGTTACGCCGGGGGAAGCGGCTACACCTTC	CASSYAGGSGYTF
TRBV5-1	NA	TRBD1	TRBJ1-6	TGCGCCAGCAGCTTGGGGACAGGGATTAATTCACCCCTCCACTTT	CASSLGTGINSPLHF
TRBV11-3	NA	NA	TRBJ2-7	TGTGCCAGCAGCTTAGCCGGGAGTTACGAGCAGTACTTC	CASSLAGSYEQYF
TRBV9	once	NA	TRBJ1-6	TGTGCCAGCACCTCGGCAGGGGATAATTCACCCCTCCACTTT	CASTSAGDNSPLHF
TRBV4-1	NA	NA	TRBJ1-5	TGCGCCAGCAGCCAAGTAGAGGGACAGCCCCAGCATTTT	CASSQVEGQPQHF
TRBV3-1/TRBV3-2	NA	TRBD1	TRBJ2-3	TGTGCCAGCAGCCCCACAGGGGCGACGCAGTATTTT	CASSPTGATQYF
TRBV6-2/TRBV6-3	NA	NA	TRBJ2-7	TGTGCCAGCAGTTGGGGCAGGAGCTCCTACGAGCAGTACTTC	CASSWGRSSYEQYF
TRBV9	NA	TRBD1	TRBJ2-7	TGTGCCAGCAGCGCAGGGGGCGTCCCCTACGAGCAGTACTTC	CASSAGGVPYEQYF
TRBV27	NA	NA	TRBJ1-1	TGTGCCAGCAGCCCGGGGATCCCGCGATTGAACACTGAAGCTTTCTTT	CASSPGIPRLNTEAFF
TRBV2	NA	NA	TRBJ2-2	TGTGCCAGCAGCGACGAGACCGGGGAGCTGTTTTTT	CASSDETGELFF
TRBV14	NA	NA	TRBJ1-4	TGTGCCAGCAGCCAAGAAGGATCCGGTGAAAAACTGTTTTTT	CASSQEGSGEKLFF
TRBV18	NA	NA	TRBJ1-2	TGTGCCAGCTCACCACCTAACAGGGATGGTGCGAATGGCTACACCTTC	CASSPPNRDGANGYTF